This T cell receptor beta chain stems from a study of neurological immune-mediated disorders (dated by TCRdb to 2018 to 2020). A note on the overall study: Of the roughly 34 multiple sclerosis patients, about 31 had relapsing-remitting MS and 3 had secondary progressive MS. Peripheral blood TCR-beta repertoires from patients with HTLV-I-associated myelopathy (HAM/TSP), patients with multiple sclerosis, and healthy controls were compared in the study using UMI-based sequencing. Longitudinal samples, technical triplicates and paired sorted CD4+ and CD8+ T-cell subsets, alongside PBMC samples, were included among the roughly 98 TCR-beta libraries. The cohort comprised about 71 subjects: about 15 HAM/TSP patients, around 35 multiple sclerosis patients and around 20 healthy controls. Results and caveats for the whole study, not just this receptor: TCR clonal expansion was highest in HAM/TSP patients and lowest in MS patients, with MS patients falling below even healthy controls. The MS cluster showed no association with clinical or MRI features, and the authors stated that larger cohorts are needed. In phylogenetic analysis, the repertoires of 18 of 34 MS patients grouped into a cluster of related CDR3 sequences, which suggests a possible signature at the repertoire level. No identical CDR3 amino acid sequences were shared among expanded clones across subjects, suggesting private TCR-beta repertoires in all groups.

To synthesize cDNA, template-switch 5'RACE was performed with a primer carrying a 10-nucleotide random unique molecular identifier so that each TCR transcript was tagged. Each sequencing run produced over 160 million TCR-beta sequences covering 15-18 subjects. Total RNA was extracted with the RNeasy kit. The KAPA Real-time Library Amplification kit was used to amplify TCR-beta VDJ regions with primers targeting the TCR constant region and the 5'RACE anchor. Sample indexes and Illumina adaptors were added in a first PCR, after which library yield was increased in a second PCR. After Ampure bead purification, the roughly 650 bp TCR product was size-selected on a 2% E-gel SizeSelection system. Before pooling, library quality was checked on a Bioanalyzer, concentration was measured with Qubit, and libraries were quantified with the Kapa Library Quantification kit. Paired-end 2 x 150 bp sequencing of the libraries was performed on an Illumina HiSeq 2500. To increase sequence diversity, 25-30% phiX was spiked into each library pool. In the paper's pipeline: Quality-filtered reads were processed with the UMI-based MiGEC pipeline, which removed over 80% of raw TCR sequences during error correction. IMGT germline references were used for alignment of VDJ genes, and clonotypes were defined by a unique CDR3 amino acid sequence together with V-J genes. Clonal expansion, Shannon diversity and CDR3 relatedness (CalcPairwiseDistances, ClusterSamples) were evaluated with VDJtools, and phylogenetic trees were built with CLCbio workbench. A clone was classed as expanded if it had 8 or more unique UMIs, a cutoff based on coefficient-of-variation modelling across technical triplicates. Using fastp trimming at Q25 and MiXCR clonotype assembly, TCRdb reanalyzed the public sequencing data and kept in-frame beta chains. Each record represents a unique CDR3 protein, reported with the most common genes and DNA among its rows. These V and J calls derive from TCRdb rather than the authors' analysis. Counted in this sample were some 57,000 distinct CDR3 sequences; more than 3.5% of them appeared once. Around 6.5% of the sample goes to the ten largest clones.

The germline V gene (reference sequence) specifies DFQATT as CDR1 and SNEGSKA as CDR2. Measured from the cysteine to the phenylalanine, the CDR3 is 12 residues long. The CDR3 DNA has 36 bases and is translated from base 1. V lost 3 bases and J lost 15 bases; the stretch between them is 18 bases long. This clonotype was observed at least ten times. Its recognized antigen is unknown. The input lacks base qualities; no much larger clone sits a single base away. Libraries from unsorted PBMCs were made from 2 million PBMCs kept in RNAlater at -80 degrees C until RNA extraction. Multiple sclerosis patients were enrolled in a US clinical protocol evaluating disease progression by magnetic resonance imaging. PBMCs were separated from peripheral blood using Ficoll-Hypaque density gradient centrifugation and then cryopreserved in liquid nitrogen.

The receptor was isolated from a man between 60 and 75 years old with multiple sclerosis. Sequencing was carried out using PBMCs. Recombination connected TRBV20-1 to TRBJ2-1, and possibly TRBD2, on 6 matching bases. CDR3 region: CSASLVGGVGFF. At the DNA level, the sequence is TGCAGTGCTAGTTTGGTCGGGGGAGTCGGGTTCTTC.